This passage covers 11 T cell receptor beta chains from one sample sequenced in a study of blood T cell repertoires in COVID-19. Libraries were prepared by immunoSEQ multiplex PCR; TCRdb keeps only in-frame clonotypes and omits some of them. The sample includes 55,000 to 75,000 clones, 82% of them seen just once. Sequencing was done on a sample of peripheral blood. Receptors were obtained from an older man with active COVID-19.

V gene TRBV20-1 combines with J gene TRBJ2-3; 8 bases fit TRBD2. V shed 5 bases and J 8 bases; nucleotides not matched to a gene: 3. The V gene's germline CDR1 is DFQATT and CDR2 SNEGSKA (reference sequence). The CDR3 extends over 11 amino acids. The CDR3 DNA follows: TGCAGTGCTGACGGGGGGGGTACGCAGTATTTT. It translates to CSADGGGTQYF.

The chain carries TRBV6-5 and TRBJ1-2; 10 bases fit TRBD1. The CDR3 extends over 15 amino acids. Germline V gives CDR1 MNHEY, CDR2 SVGAGI. The ends lost 0 bases at V and 5 bases at J; junction bases unmatched: 3. This CDR3 is CASSYSSGQGYGYTF. The CDR3 bases are TGTGCCAGCAGTTACTCTTCGGGACAGGGGTATGGCTACACCTTC.

Note on this clone: The same CDR3 also results from other DNA sequences found in this sample. The chain couples TRBV28 to TRBJ1-3, with D possibly TRBD1 on 6 matching bases. The germline gives CDR1 MDHEN, CDR2 SYDVKM. Between the trimmed V and J ends, which lost 1 base and 7 bases, there was a span of 8 bases. CDR3 size: 13 residues. CDR3 nucleotide sequence: TGTGCCAGCAGTTTATTACAGGGTAACACCATATATTTT. This codes for CASSLLQGNTIYF. Filled out from reference TRBV28 and TRBJ1-3, the complete variable domain reads DVKVTQSSRYLVKRTGEKVFLECVQDMDHENMFWYRQDPGLGLRLIYFSYDVKMKEKGDIPEGYSVSREKKERFSLILESASTNQTSMYLCASSLLQGNTIYFGEGSWLTVV.

This clone was counted between two and nine times. The V call is TRBV6-6, the J call TRBJ2-1, with 7 nucleotides matching TRBD1. The germline CDR1 and CDR2 sequences are MNHNY and SVGAGI (reference sequence). V was pared by 7 bases and J by 6 bases, with 9 bases of the junction left unmatched. CDR3 length equals 14 residues. Written as DNA, the CDR3 is TGTGCCAGCACGGGGCAGGGGGTAGGCAATGAGCAGTTCTTC. Encoded protein: CASTGQGVGNEQFF.

The rearrangement uses TRBV7-3 and TRBJ2-1; 7 bases map to TRBD1. The V and J ends lost 5 bases and 6 bases, in that order; junction bases with no gene match: 10. Germline CDR1 SGHTA, CDR2 FQGTGA. The length of the CDR3 is 15 residues. As DNA, the CDR3 is TGTGCCAGCAGCCTCCATAGGACAGGAGCCAATGAGCAGTTCTTC. Its translation is CASSLHRTGANEQFF.

This clone was picked up one time. This chain links TRBV11-2 with TRBJ1-2; 8 bases map to TRBD1. Losses at the gene ends were 1 base for V and 2 bases for J; bases not matched to a gene: 3. Germline V gives CDR1 SGHAT, CDR2 FQNNGV. The CDR3 runs to 15 residues. The DNA for the CDR3 is TGTGCCAGCAGCTTAGGGGGACAGGCGAACTATGGCTACACCTTC. It specifies CASSLGGQANYGYTF.

The chain recombines TRBV6-5 with TRBJ2-1, with 9 bases fitting TRBD2. The length of the CDR3 is 14 residues. Unmatched junction bases numbered 5, after V lost 7 bases and J lost 4 bases. Germline values: CDR1 MNHEY, CDR2 SVGAGI. The CDR3, as DNA: TGTGCCAGCATGGGCGGGAGGGGGTACAATGAGCAGTTCTTC. The encoded protein is CASMGGRGYNEQFF.

This sequence joins TRBV28 and TRBJ2-3; 10 bases map to TRBD1. J was trimmed by 3 bases and V by 2 bases; bases with no gene match: 5. CDR1 and CDR2 from the germline V gene are MDHEN and SYDVKM. The CDR3 runs to 16 residues. CDR3 DNA: TGTGCCAGCAGTTTACTGGGACAGGGGACTACAGATACGCAGTATTTT. Its protein is CASSLLGQGTTDTQYF. Filled out from reference TRBV28 and TRBJ2-3, the complete variable domain reads DVKVTQSSRYLVKRTGEKVFLECVQDMDHENMFWYRQDPGLGLRLIYFSYDVKMKEKGDIPEGYSVSREKKERFSLILESASTNQTSMYLCASSLLGQGTTDTQYFGPGTRLTVL.

The rearrangement uses TRBV7-9 and TRBJ2-5, with a weak D call TRBD1 (6 bases). This CDR3 spans 13 amino acids. Trimming stripped 5 bases from V and 3 bases from J, with 10 bases between. CDR1 is SEHNR and CDR2 is FQNEAQ in the germline V gene (reference sequence). CDR3 sequence reads: CASSPQGKETQYF. The CDR3 DNA is TGTGCCAGCAGCCCACAGGGAAAAGAGACCCAGTACTTC.

CDR3: CASSLNSQGYNEQFF. The CDR3 coding sequence is TGTGCCAGCAGCTTAAATTCCCAGGGCTACAATGAGCAGTTCTTC. J is TRBJ2-1 and V is TRBV5-6; TRBD1 might be the D (5 bases). The CDR3 sequence is 15 residues long. Germline V gene lookup returns CDR1 SGHDT and CDR2 YYEEEE. Trimming removed 2 bases from V and 3 bases from J, with 12 bases in between.

CDR3 residues: CASSQGGAGETNQPQHF. In DNA form, the CDR3 reads TGCGCCAGCAGCCAAGGTGGGGCAGGGGAGACTAATCAGCCCCAGCATTTT. The chain is built from TRBV4-3 and TRBJ1-5; D possibly corresponds to TRBD1 (6 bases). This CDR3 region has 17 residues. Germline values: CDR1 LGHNA, CDR2 YSLEER. Trimming shortened V by 1 base and J by 4 bases, and 17 bases separated the two germline ends.